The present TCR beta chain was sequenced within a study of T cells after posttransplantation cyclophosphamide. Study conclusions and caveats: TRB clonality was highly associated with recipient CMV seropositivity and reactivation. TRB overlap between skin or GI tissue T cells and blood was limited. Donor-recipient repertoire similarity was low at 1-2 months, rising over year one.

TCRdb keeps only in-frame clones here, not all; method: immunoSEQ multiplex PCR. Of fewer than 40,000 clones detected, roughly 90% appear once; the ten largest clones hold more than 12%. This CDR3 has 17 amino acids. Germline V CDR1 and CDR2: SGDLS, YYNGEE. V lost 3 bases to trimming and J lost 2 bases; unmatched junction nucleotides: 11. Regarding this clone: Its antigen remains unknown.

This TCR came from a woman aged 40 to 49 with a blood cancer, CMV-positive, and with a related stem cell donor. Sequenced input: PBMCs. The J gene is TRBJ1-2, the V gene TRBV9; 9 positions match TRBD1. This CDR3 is CASSGGKRDRENYGYTF. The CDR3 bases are TGTGCCAGCAGCGGGGGGAAGCGGGACAGGGAGAACTATGGCTACACCTTC.